The 24 T cell receptor beta chains reported below all come from one sample, sequenced in a study of long-term antiretroviral therapy in people with HIV. This was the immunoSEQ v3.0 assay at survey level. Produced via immunoSEQ multiplex PCR; TCRdb's table is partial and in-frame only. The sample has some 25,000 clones, approximately 83% seen once. Sample: unsorted PBMCs, taken roughly 4.5 years after starting antiretroviral therapy. These receptor sequences come from a man under 40 with HIV.

The chain combines TRBV28 with TRBJ2-3, with D perhaps assigned TRBD1 or TRBD2 (5 bases each). Trimming pared 5 bases from V and 4 bases from J, leaving 7 bases between. The CDR3 is made up of 12 amino acids. The germline V gene encodes CDR1 MDHEN and CDR2 SYDVKM. CDR3 nucleotide sequence: TGTGCCAGCAGTCAGGGACCAGATACGCAGTATTTT. It specifies CASSQGPDTQYF.

The V gene is TRBV5-1, the J gene TRBJ2-3; D is uncertain. The V end was cut by 0 bases, the J end by 7 bases, with 9 bases between. The germline gives CDR1 SGHRS, CDR2 YFSETQ. This CDR3 is built from 13 residues. For the CDR3, the DNA is TGCGCCAGCAGCTTGGATGGGGTTTATACGCAGTATTTT. This codes for CASSLDGVYTQYF.

The chain uses TRBV6-1 and TRBJ1-1; TRBD1 might be the D (5 bases). The V end was cut by 9 bases, the J end by 1 base, with 12 bases between. The germline CDR1 and CDR2 sequences are MNHNS and SASEGT. The CDR3 extends over 13 amino acids. This CDR3 reads CASRATGNTEAFF. DNA for the CDR3: TGTGCCAGTAGAGCTACAGGGAACACTGAAGCTTTCTTT.

The chain employs TRBV6-6 and TRBJ2-1; no reliable D call. Germline lookup yields CDR1 MNHNY and CDR2 SVGAGI (reference sequence). Trimming removed 5 bases from V and 7 bases from J, with 6 bases in between. This CDR3 spans 11 amino acids. The DNA for the CDR3 is TGTGCCAGCAGTGACGGTAATGAGCAGTTCTTC. Its protein product is CASSDGNEQFF.

The chain joins TRBV30 to TRBJ1-5; no reliable D call. Trimming took 2 bases from V and 4 from J, leaving 12 bases between them. CDR1 GTSNPN and CDR2 SVGIG come from the germline V gene (reference sequence). The CDR3 has 14 amino acids. The CDR3 is CAWSLLRENQPQHF. The CDR3 DNA sequence: TGTGCCTGGAGTTTGTTGCGGGAAAATCAGCCCCAGCATTTT.

J is TRBJ2-7 and V is TRBV4-1; D unclear. CDR3 size: 15 residues. Germline CDR1 is MGHRA and CDR2 is YSYEKL. V dropped 5 bases and J dropped 1 base, with 15 bases sitting between them. In DNA, the CDR3 is TGCGCCAGCAGCGAAGCCGCGCTGAGGTCCTACGAGCAGTACTTC. Its translation: CASSEAALRSYEQYF.

The chain couples TRBV27 to TRBJ2-1; D unclear. Between the trimmed V and J ends, which lost 5 bases and 11 bases, there was a span of 10 bases. This CDR3 spans 11 amino acids. The germline V gene encodes CDR1 MNHEY and CDR2 SMNVEV (reference sequence). The CDR3 DNA follows: TGTGCCAGCAGTCTTGGTCTTCAGCAGTTCTTC. Translated: CASSLGLQQFF.

The rearrangement links TRBV13 to TRBJ2-7, with D possibly being TRBD1 (6 bases). The CDR3 extends over 14 amino acids. With 5 bases removed from V and 1 base from J, the gap between germline ends came to 12 bases. Germline V CDR1 and CDR2: PRHDT, FYEKMQ (reference sequence). CDR3 sequence (DNA): TGTGCCAGCAGCGTGGACAGTGGTTCCTACGAGCAGTACTTC. This translates into CASSVDSGSYEQYF.

V is TRBV19 and J is TRBJ2-7, with D perhaps matching TRBD1 or TRBD2 (6 bases each). The CDR3 loop spans 17 amino acids. V lost 3 bases and J 0 bases, leaving 18 bases between the germline ends. Germline assignment: CDR1 LNHDA and CDR2 SQIVND (reference sequence). DNA for the CDR3: TGTGCCAGTAGTATCAACCATCCAGAGGGGGGCTCCTACGAGCAGTACTTC. Its protein is CASSINHPEGGSYEQYF.

For the CDR3, the DNA is TGCAGCGTCACAACAGGGGGGGCGAACACCGGGGAGCTGTTTTTT. Its protein product is CSVTTGGANTGELFF. The rearrangement joins TRBV29-1 to TRBJ2-2; a weak D match, TRBD1 (8 bases). V was trimmed by 6 bases and J by 0 bases, leaving 14 bases between them. Germline CDR1 and CDR2: SQVTM and ANQGSEA. This CDR3 has 15 residues.

V and J are TRBV5-1 and TRBJ2-1; 9 bases map to TRBD1. Germline trimming cut 4 bases from V and 6 bases from J; bases unmatched to any gene: 8. The CDR3 is 15 residues long. Germline CDR1 is SGHRS and CDR2 is YFSETQ. CDR3 protein: CASSPTWTGANEQFF. DNA of the CDR3: TGCGCCAGCAGCCCTACATGGACAGGGGCCAATGAGCAGTTCTTC. Full variable domain (outside the CDR3, taken from reference TRBV5-1 and TRBJ2-1): KAGVTQTPRYLIKTRGQQVTLSCSPISGHRSVSWYQQTPGQGLQFLFEYFSETQRNKGNFPGRFSGRQFSNSRSEMNVSTLELGDSALYLCASSPTWTGANEQFFGPGTRLTVL.

The rearrangement joins TRBV6-5 to TRBJ2-3; possible D gene TRBD2, 5 bases. From germline, CDR1 is MNHEY and CDR2 SVGAGI. V was shortened by 4 bases and J by 6 bases, with 11 bases between the two germline ends. The CDR3 length is 13 residues. CDR3 DNA: TGTGCCAGCAGTTCGGGCCCGGGGGATACGCAGTATTTT. Its protein is CASSSGPGDTQYF.

CDR3 amino acids: CASSLSGTSYEQYF. CDR3 sequence (DNA): TGTGCCAGCAGCTTATCGGGGACCTCCTACGAGCAGTACTTC. The genes are TRBV7-8 and TRBJ2-7, with D possibly called TRBD1 or TRBD2 (5 bases each). Germline-derived CDR1 and CDR2 are SGHVS and FQNEAQ. V lost 2 bases, J lost 0 bases, and 8 bases lay in between. The CDR3 runs 14 residues.

This sequence joins TRBV11-2 and TRBJ2-3; 9 bases fit TRBD2. Losses at the gene ends were 2 bases for V and 3 bases for J; bases not matched to a gene: 6. Germline CDR1 reads SGHAT; CDR2 reads FQNNGV. The CDR3 covers 16 residues. The CDR3 is CASSLRLAGSTDTQYF. Here the CDR3 DNA reads TGTGCCAGCAGCTTACGGCTAGCGGGGTCGACAGATACGCAGTATTTT.

This chain uses TRBV18 with TRBJ2-2, with D hard to call. CDR3 length: 13 amino acids. Germline CDR1 and CDR2: KGHSH and LQKENI. The V and J ends lost 0 bases and 3 bases respectively, with 2 bases between them. CDR3 amino acids: CASSPPYTGELFF. Here the CDR3 DNA reads TGTGCCAGCTCACCACCGTACACCGGGGAGCTGTTTTTT.

The genes are TRBV29-1 and TRBJ1-5; D ambiguous. Germline CDR1 and CDR2: SQVTM and ANQGSEA. Trimming left V 4 bases short and J 9 bases short, with 16 bases between. This CDR3 comprises 13 residues. The CDR3 DNA reads TGCAGCGTTGTAGTCGGAAGCGCAGGGCCCCAGCATTTT. Its protein is CSVVVGSAGPQHF.

The rearrangement links TRBV4-1 to TRBJ2-1, with TRBD2 matching 11 bases. This CDR3 contains 15 residues. The trim removed 6 bases at V and 5 bases at J, leaving 6 bases unmatched. Germline loops: CDR1 MGHRA, CDR2 YSYEKL. The CDR3 loop is CASRGGLAGNNEQFF. CDR3 DNA sequence: TGCGCCAGCAGGGGTGGACTAGCGGGTAACAATGAGCAGTTCTTC.

V gene TRBV6-6 combines with J gene TRBJ2-1; the D gene could be TRBD1 or TRBD2 (6 bases each). This CDR3 has 14 amino acids. Germline CDR1 and CDR2: MNHNY and SVGAGI (reference sequence). V dropped 7 bases and J dropped 7 bases, with 17 bases sitting between them. CDR3 in DNA: TGTGCCAGCACCGGGGGCTCCCTTGTGAATGAGCAGTTCTTC. This translates into CASTGGSLVNEQFF.

The chain couples TRBV14 to TRBJ1-1; 7 positions match TRBD1. The germline gives CDR1 SGHDN, CDR2 FVKESK. The CDR3 covers 19 residues. The V gene end was trimmed by 4 bases and the J gene end by 1 base; junction bases not matched to a gene: 18. The CDR3 reads CASSPGLDRDRGANTEAFF. The CDR3 DNA reads as TGTGCCAGCAGCCCGGGCCTAGACAGGGATCGAGGGGCGAACACTGAAGCTTTCTTT.

The chain couples TRBV29-1 to TRBJ2-1; D is uncertain. The CDR3 has 11 amino acids. The V and J ends lost 0 bases and 12 bases respectively, with 9 bases between them. Germline V CDR1 and CDR2: SQVTM, ANQGSEA. In DNA form, the CDR3 reads TGCAGCGTTGAAGATCGGCAGTTGCAGTTCTTC. It is translated as CSVEDRQLQFF.

The chain carries TRBV13 and TRBJ2-1, with D possibly TRBD2 on 5 matching bases. The CDR3 is 13 residues long. Between the trimmed V and J ends, which lost 6 bases and 9 bases, there was a span of 15 bases. Germline CDR1 reads PRHDT; CDR2 reads FYEKMQ (reference sequence). The CDR3 DNA follows: TGTGCCAGCAGGTTAAAACTAGATCGTGAGCAGTTCTTC. Encoded protein: CASRLKLDREQFF.

J is TRBJ1-3 and V is TRBV13; D may be TRBD1 (5 bases). The germline CDR1 and CDR2 sequences are PRHDT and FYEKMQ (reference sequence). The V and J ends lost 4 bases and 4 bases respectively, with 11 bases between them. The CDR3 runs 14 residues. CDR3 coding DNA: TGTGCCAGCAGCTCCGACAGAGGAGGAAACACCATATATTTT. Its protein is CASSSDRGGNTIYF.

This clone is deemed medium-sized (0.01 to 0.1%). This chain joins TRBV5-4 and TRBJ2-2; D remains unclear. This CDR3 contains 14 residues. Trimming shortened V by 6 bases and J by 5 bases, and 14 bases separated the two germline ends. CDR1 and CDR2 (germline): SGHNT, YYREEE (reference sequence). The CDR3: CASTNPSGTGELFF. CDR3 DNA: TGTGCCAGCACCAACCCCTCCGGGACCGGGGAGCTGTTTTTT.

The count of this clone is one. V and J are TRBV5-5 and TRBJ2-7; D not resolved. Germline loops: CDR1 SGHKS, CDR2 YYEKEE (reference sequence). This CDR3 has 15 amino acids. Trimming removed 1 base from V and 7 bases from J, with 18 bases in between. The CDR3 here is CASSLLKGLAAEQYF. For the CDR3, the DNA is TGTGCCAGCAGCTTGCTCAAGGGCCTCGCGGCGGAGCAGTACTTC.